This section outlines one TCR beta chain sequence together with its context. The sample originates from a study of tumor-infiltrating lymphocytes in oesophageal squamous cell carcinoma. This CDR3 spans 16 amino acids. Germline loops: CDR1 SGHTA, CDR2 FQGTGA. In TCRdb, the PCR reads were re-called with MiXCR into one record per CDR3 protein. The sample has under 25,000 distinct CDR3 sequences, 30% to 50% seen once; the top ten hold 6.5% to 8.5%. The V call is TRBV7-3, the J call TRBJ2-5, with 7 positions matching TRBD2. The tail of the sequence fits TRBJ2-7 better, so the J call may be wrong. The sequencing sample was made of blood. This receptor was identified in a male donor with esophageal squamous cell carcinoma. DNA of the CDR3: TGTGCCAGCAGCTTAATAGGTTGGCGGGGGTCCTACGAGCAGTACTTC. Translating gives CASSLIGWRGSYEQYF.